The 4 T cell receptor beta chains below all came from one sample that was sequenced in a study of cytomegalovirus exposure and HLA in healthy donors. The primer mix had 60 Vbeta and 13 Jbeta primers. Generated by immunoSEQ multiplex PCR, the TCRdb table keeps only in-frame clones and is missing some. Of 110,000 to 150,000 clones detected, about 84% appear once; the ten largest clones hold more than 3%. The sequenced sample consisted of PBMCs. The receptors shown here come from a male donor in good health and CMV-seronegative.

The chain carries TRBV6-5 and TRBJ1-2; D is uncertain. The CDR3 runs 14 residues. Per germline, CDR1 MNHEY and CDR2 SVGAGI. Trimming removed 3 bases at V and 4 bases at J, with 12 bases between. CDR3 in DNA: TGTGCCAGCAGTTATGACAACGTCGCCTATGGCTACACCTTC. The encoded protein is CASSYDNVAYGYTF.

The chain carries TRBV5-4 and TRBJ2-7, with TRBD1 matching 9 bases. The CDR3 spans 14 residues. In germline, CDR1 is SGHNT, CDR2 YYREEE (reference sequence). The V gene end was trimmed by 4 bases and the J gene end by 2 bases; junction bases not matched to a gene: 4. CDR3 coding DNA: TGTGCCAGCAGCCGGGACAGGGTCACCTACGAGCAGTACTTC. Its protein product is CASSRDRVTYEQYF.

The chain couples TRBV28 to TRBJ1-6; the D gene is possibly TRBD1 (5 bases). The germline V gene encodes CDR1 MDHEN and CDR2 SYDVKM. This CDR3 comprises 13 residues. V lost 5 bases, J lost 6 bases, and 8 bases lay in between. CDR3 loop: CASSLDSNSPLHF. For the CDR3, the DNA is TGTGCCAGCAGTCTCGACAGTAATTCACCCCTCCACTTT.

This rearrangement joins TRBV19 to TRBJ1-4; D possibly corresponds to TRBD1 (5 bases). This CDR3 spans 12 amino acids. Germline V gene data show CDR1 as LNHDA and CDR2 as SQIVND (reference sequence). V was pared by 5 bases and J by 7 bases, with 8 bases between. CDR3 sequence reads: CASSWGSEKLFF. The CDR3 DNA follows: TGTGCCAGTAGTTGGGGCAGTGAAAAACTGTTTTTT.